This TCR beta chain was recorded in a study of identical twins. Study-wide findings and caveats: The models gave estimates that fell short of the out-of-frame TCR alpha sharing seen in monozygotic twins. Fewer insertions were carried by abundant cord blood beta clonotypes, but none was seen in memory repertoires. Out-of-frame alpha sequences shared by twins were enriched for low generation probability.

TCRdb re-called the 5' RACE reads through MiXCR, storing one row per CDR3 protein. This table has around 960,000 distinct CDR3 sequences, roughly an eighth appearing once. V dropped 4 bases and J dropped 4 bases, with 16 bases sitting between them. CDR1 and CDR2 from the germline V gene are DFQATT and SNEGSKA (reference sequence). CDR3 length: 14 residues. Regarding this clonotype: Its antigen is currently unknown.

These data also featured in a second study, about yellow fever vaccine responses in identical twins. As reported in that work: Twin vaccine T cell responses reportedly seemed partly convergent, partly personalized.

The chain combines TRBV20-1 with TRBJ1-2, with D uncertain. This sequence originates from a woman between 18 and 29 years old in good health. Sequencing was done on a sample of PBMCs. CDR3 sequence reads: CSATDYRVSYGYTF. Written as DNA, the CDR3 is TGCAGTGCTACCGACTACCGGGTCTCCTATGGCTACACCTTC.